Described below is a single T cell receptor (beta chain) sequence and its context. What it binds is not known. Both 60 Vbeta primers and 13 Jbeta primers went into the PCR. The protocol was immunoSEQ multiplex PCR, while the TCRdb copy is restricted to in-frame clones and leaves out a portion. This table holds roughly 180,000 clones, approximately 80% found once. The CDR3 consists of 14 residues. Germline CDR1 ENHRY, CDR2 SYGVKD. V was clipped by 5 bases and J by 4 bases; unmatched bases: 3. The data stem from a study of cytomegalovirus exposure and HLA in healthy donors. General observations from the study: Immune exposure was documented only through CMV serostatus. With further analysis later on, most CMV-associated TCR beta chains appeared HLA-restricted. A later look showed TCR association rates differing by HLA locus, highest for DRB1 and lowest for HLA-C. For most subjects, TCR beta sequences were reported to predict HLA-A and HLA-B alleles with accuracy.

The chain uses TRBV10-3 and TRBJ2-3, with TRBD2 matching 10 bases. The TCR originated in a woman between 18 and 29 years old in good health and CMV-seronegative. Material for sequencing was PBMCs. The CDR3 region has the DNA TGTGCCATCAGTAGCGGGAGGGATGCAGATACGCAGTATTTT. This gives the protein CAISSGRDADTQYF.